Only a few counts were recorded for the clone carrying this T cell receptor (beta chain). This sample was taken from a study of T cell responses to AZD1222 COVID-19 vaccine. Sequencing used immunoSEQ multiplex PCR; TCRdb keeps in-frame clones, though not all of them. The sample includes 140,000 to 150,000 clones, approximately 83% of them seen just once. This CDR3 region has 12 residues. Per the germline V gene, CDR1 is MNHEY and CDR2 is SVGAGI. Trimming stripped 6 bases from V and 5 bases from J, with 9 bases between. The clonotype comes from an adult in good health. The sample consisted of peripheral blood, taken on day 0 of AZD1222 vaccination. This chain uses TRBV6-5 with TRBJ2-3; no firm D call. CDR3 in amino acids: CASSPTGDTQYF. The CDR3 DNA sequence: TGTGCCAGCAGCCCGACTGGAGATACGCAGTATTTT.